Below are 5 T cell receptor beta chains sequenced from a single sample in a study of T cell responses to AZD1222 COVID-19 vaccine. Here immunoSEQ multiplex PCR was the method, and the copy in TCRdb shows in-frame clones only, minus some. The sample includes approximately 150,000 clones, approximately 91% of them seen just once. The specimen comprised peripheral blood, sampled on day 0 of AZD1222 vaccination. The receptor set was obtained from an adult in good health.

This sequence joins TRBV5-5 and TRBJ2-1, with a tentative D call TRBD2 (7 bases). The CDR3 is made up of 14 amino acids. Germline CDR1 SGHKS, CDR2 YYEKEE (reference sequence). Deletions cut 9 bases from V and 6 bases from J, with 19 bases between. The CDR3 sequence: CATGPGGAGNEQFF. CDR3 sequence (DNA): TGTGCCACCGGCCCGGGGGGCGCTGGCAATGAGCAGTTCTTC.

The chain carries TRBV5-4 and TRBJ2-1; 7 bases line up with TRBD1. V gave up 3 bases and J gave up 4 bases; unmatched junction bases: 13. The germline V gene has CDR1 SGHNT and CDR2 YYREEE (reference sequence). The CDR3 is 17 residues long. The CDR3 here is CASSSGVWGQQYNEQFF. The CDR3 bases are TGTGCCAGCAGCTCCGGAGTCTGGGGACAGCAATACAATGAGCAGTTCTTC.

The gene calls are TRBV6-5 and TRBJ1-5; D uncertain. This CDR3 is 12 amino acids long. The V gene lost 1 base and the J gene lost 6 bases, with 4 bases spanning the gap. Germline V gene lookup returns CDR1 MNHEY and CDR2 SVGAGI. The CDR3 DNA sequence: TGTGCCAGCAGTTACTGGGGTCAGCCCCAGCATTTT. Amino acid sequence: CASSYWGQPQHF.

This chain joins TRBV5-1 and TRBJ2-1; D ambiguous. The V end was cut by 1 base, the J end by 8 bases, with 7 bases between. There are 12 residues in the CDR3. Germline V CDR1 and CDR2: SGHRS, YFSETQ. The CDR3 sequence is CASSLRRDEQFF. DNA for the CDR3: TGCGCCAGCAGCTTGCGACGGGATGAGCAGTTCTTC.

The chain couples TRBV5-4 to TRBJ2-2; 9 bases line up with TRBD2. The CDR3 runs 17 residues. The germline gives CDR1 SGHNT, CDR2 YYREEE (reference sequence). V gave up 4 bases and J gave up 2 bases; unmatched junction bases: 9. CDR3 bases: TGTGCCAGCAGCAAAAATCGACTAGCGGAAAACACCGGGGAGCTGTTTTTT. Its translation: CASSKNRLAENTGELFF.